One and the same sample provided the 11 T cell receptor beta chains below, sequenced in a study of molecular identifiers for immune sequencing clone quantification. TCRdb itself ran the PCR reads through MiXCR, one entry per CDR3 protein. The sample shows around 470,000 distinct CDR3 sequences, around 21% of them seen only once. Sample: naive CD8+ T cells from blood, with Jurkat cell RNA spiked in. Subset here: FACS-sorted CD8+CD4-CCR7+CD45RA+ naive T cells. These receptors all stem from a human donor in good health. Some libraries in this study had Jurkat cell RNA spiked in.

This clonotype was seen repeatedly, ten times or more. The chain employs TRBV29-1 and TRBJ1-2; D is perhaps TRBD1 (6 bases). With 4 bases removed from V and 1 base from J, the gap between germline ends came to 10 bases. CDR1 SQVTM and CDR2 ANQGSEA come from the germline V gene. The CDR3 has 13 amino acids. CDR3 coding DNA: TGCAGCGTTGCCGACAGGTTTAACTATGGCTACACCTTC. Translation: CSVADRFNYGYTF.

In its sample, this clonotype was seen many times. The chain joins TRBV6-2 or TRBV6-3 to TRBJ2-7; TRBD1 is a possible D gene (6 bases). The CDR3 runs 13 residues. Trimming removed 7 bases from V and 7 bases from J, with 17 bases in between. The germline gives CDR1 MNHEY, CDR2 SVGEGT. The CDR3: CASTLGAPKEQYF. The CDR3 bases are TGTGCCAGCACCCTGGGGGCGCCGAAGGAGCAGTACTTC.

This clonotype has just a few counts. J is TRBJ1-4 and V is TRBV7-9; D not resolved. The V end was cut by 2 bases, the J end by 6 bases, with 16 bases between. The CDR3 extends over 16 amino acids. Germline lookup yields CDR1 SEHNR and CDR2 FQNEAQ (reference sequence). The CDR3 bases are TGTGCCAGCAGCTTAAGCGGCGGTTCCATGGATGAAAAACTGTTTTTT. The encoded protein is CASSLSGGSMDEKLFF.

This sequence joins TRBV4-3 and TRBJ1-6; D gene uncertain. Germline loops: CDR1 LGHNA, CDR2 YSLEER. Trimming pared 0 bases from V and 10 bases from J, leaving 7 bases between. The CDR3 is made up of 13 amino acids. Here the CDR3 DNA reads TGCGCCAGCAGCCAAGAGGAGGGCTCACCCCTCCACTTT. As protein: CASSQEEGSPLHF.

V usage is TRBV29-1 and J usage is TRBJ2-7; D possibly uses TRBD1 or TRBD2 (5 bases each). Trimming left V 2 bases short and J 4 bases short, with 9 bases between. The CDR3 has 12 residues. Germline lookup yields CDR1 SQVTM and CDR2 ANQGSEA. The CDR3 loop reads CSVESGRYEQYF. In DNA form, the CDR3 reads TGCAGCGTTGAATCAGGGAGATACGAGCAGTACTTC.

This clonotype was picked up many times. The chain has TRBV2 and TRBJ1-1; no reliable D call. The CDR3 spans 15 residues. Germline CDR1 and CDR2: SNHLY and FYNNEI. Trimming removed 2 bases from V and 1 base from J, with 11 bases in between. The CDR3: CASSESQLPNTEAFF. The CDR3 DNA sequence: TGTGCCAGCAGTGAATCTCAGCTACCGAACACTGAAGCTTTCTTT.

This clonotype was counted only a few times. This sequence joins TRBV4-1 and TRBJ1-1; D not resolved. With 0 bases removed from V and 3 bases from J, the gap between germline ends came to 11 bases. Germline CDR1 reads MGHRA; CDR2 reads YSYEKL. The CDR3 is 15 amino acids. CDR3 nucleotides: TGCGCCAGCAGCCAAGAATTGGCAGAGGACACTGAAGCTTTCTTT. This sequence encodes CASSQELAEDTEAFF.

In regard to this clonotype: Possible read error: a much larger clone is one base away. This sequence joins TRBV7-9 and TRBJ2-5; D uncertain. This CDR3 region has 13 residues. Per germline, CDR1 SEHNR and CDR2 FQNEAQ (reference sequence). The CDR3 is CASSFWGQGTQYF. In nucleotides, the CDR3 is TGTGCCAGCAGCTTTTGGGGTCAAGGGACCCAGTACTTC.

This clonotype was picked up many times. This chain joins TRBV5-1 and TRBJ2-5, with TRBD2 identical over 7 bases. CDR3 length: 16 amino acids. Germline assignment: CDR1 SGHRS and CDR2 YFSETQ. V shed 4 bases, J shed 5 bases, and the junction held 14 bases outside the gene matches. This CDR3 reads CASSPLMGGDLETQYF. The CDR3 region has the DNA TGCGCCAGCAGCCCTCTGATGGGGGGGGATTTGGAGACCCAGTACTTC.

The chain links TRBV7-8 to TRBJ1-1; D is unresolved. V lost 3 bases, J lost 12 bases, and 11 bases lay in between. The CDR3 runs to 11 residues. Germline-derived CDR1 and CDR2 are SGHVS and FQNEAQ. In DNA form, the CDR3 reads TGTGCCAGCAGCTTCGGTTCCGAAACTTTCTTT. Translated: CASSFGSETFF.

This clonotype has just a few counts. The chain has TRBV4-1 and TRBJ2-1, with 8 bases aligning to TRBD2. This CDR3 is 14 amino acids long. V gave up 0 bases and J gave up 7 bases; unmatched junction bases: 2. The germline V gene has CDR1 MGHRA and CDR2 YSYEKL. The DNA for the CDR3 is TGCGCCAGCAGCCAAGAGGGACTAGTTAATGAGCAGTTCTTC. Translated, it gives CASSQEGLVNEQFF.